The source of this TCR beta chain is a study of control samples from healthy donors and cancer patients. This CDR3 spans 13 amino acids. V lost 7 bases and J lost 3; bases outside the gene matches: 6. Germline CDR1 and CDR2: SQVTM and ANQGSEA. The table came from immunoSEQ multiplex PCR; TCRdb's copy has only in-frame clones and leaves some out. The table lists 250,000 to 300,000 clones, around 79% of them singletons. The chain carries TRBV29-1 and TRBJ2-3; 8 bases line up with TRBD2. What was sequenced was PBMCs. This TCR was sampled from a woman aged 55 to 70 with lung cancer. The CDR3 is CSGASGGTDTQYF. In DNA form, the CDR3 reads TGCAGCGGTGCGTCGGGGGGGACAGATACGCAGTATTTT.